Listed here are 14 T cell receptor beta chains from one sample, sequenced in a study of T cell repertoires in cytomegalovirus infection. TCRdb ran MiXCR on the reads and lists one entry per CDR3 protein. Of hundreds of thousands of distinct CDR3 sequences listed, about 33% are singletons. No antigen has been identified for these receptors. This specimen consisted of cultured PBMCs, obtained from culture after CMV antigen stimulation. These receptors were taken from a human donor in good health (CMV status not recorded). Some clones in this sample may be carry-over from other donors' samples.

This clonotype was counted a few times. The DNA for the CDR3 is TGTGCCAGCAGCCGGACTGCTCTGGGCTCCTACGAGCAGTACTTC. Translated: CASSRTALGSYEQYF. The chain employs TRBV7-2 and TRBJ2-7, with a possible D match to TRBD2 (5 bases). This CDR3 spans 15 amino acids. CDR1 is SGHTA and CDR2 is FQGNSA in the germline V gene. Trimming took 5 bases from V and 0 from J, leaving 14 bases between them.

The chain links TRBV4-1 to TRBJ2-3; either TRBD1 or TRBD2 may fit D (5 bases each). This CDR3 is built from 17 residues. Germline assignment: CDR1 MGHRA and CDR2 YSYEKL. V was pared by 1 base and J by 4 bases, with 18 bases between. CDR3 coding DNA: TGCGCCAGCAGCCAAGGTGGCCAGGGACCCGTTGCAGATACGCAGTATTTT. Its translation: CASSQGGQGPVADTQYF.

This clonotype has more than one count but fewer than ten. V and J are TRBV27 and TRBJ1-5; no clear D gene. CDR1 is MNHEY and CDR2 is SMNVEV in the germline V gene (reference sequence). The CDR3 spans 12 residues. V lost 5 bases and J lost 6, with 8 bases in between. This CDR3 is CASSRWGQPQHF. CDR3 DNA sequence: TGTGCCAGCAGTCGGTGGGGTCAGCCCCAGCATTTT.

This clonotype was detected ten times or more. The CDR3 reads CASSLGSGGRGGYTF. CDR3 sequence (DNA): TGTGCCAGCAGCTTAGGTTCGGGGGGAAGAGGAGGCTACACCTTC. The chain combines TRBV7-2 with TRBJ1-2, with D possibly matching TRBD1 (5 bases). The CDR3 consists of 15 residues. V lost 1 base to trimming and J lost 8 bases, with 17 bases between them. CDR1 and CDR2 (germline): SGHTA, FQGNSA.

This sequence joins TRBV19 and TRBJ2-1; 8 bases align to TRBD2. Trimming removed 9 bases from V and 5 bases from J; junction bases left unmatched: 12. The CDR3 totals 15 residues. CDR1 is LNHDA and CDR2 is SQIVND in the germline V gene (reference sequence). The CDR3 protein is CASIAGPQMDNEQFF. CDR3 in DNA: TGTGCCAGCATAGCGGGGCCACAAATGGACAATGAGCAGTTCTTC.

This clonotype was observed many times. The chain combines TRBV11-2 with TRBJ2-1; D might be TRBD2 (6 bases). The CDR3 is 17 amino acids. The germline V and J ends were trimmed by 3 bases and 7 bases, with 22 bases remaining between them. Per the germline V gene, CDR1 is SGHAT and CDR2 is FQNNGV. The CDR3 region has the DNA TGTGCCAGCAGCTTCCCAATCCCTGGAGGGACTCCAAATGAGCAGTTCTTC. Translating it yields CASSFPIPGGTPNEQFF.

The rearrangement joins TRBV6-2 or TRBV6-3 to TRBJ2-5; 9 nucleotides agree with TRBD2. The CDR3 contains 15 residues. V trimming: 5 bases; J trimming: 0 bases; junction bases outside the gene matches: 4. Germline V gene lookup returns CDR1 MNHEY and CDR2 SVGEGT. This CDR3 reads CASSDASGNQETQYF. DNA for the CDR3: TGTGCCAGCAGTGACGCTAGCGGGAACCAAGAGACCCAGTACTTC.

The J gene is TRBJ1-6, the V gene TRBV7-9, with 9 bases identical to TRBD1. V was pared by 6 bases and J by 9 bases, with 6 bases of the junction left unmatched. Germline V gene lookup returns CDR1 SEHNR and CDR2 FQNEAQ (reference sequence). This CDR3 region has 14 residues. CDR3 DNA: TGTGCCAGCAGTCGTACAGGGGGCGTTTCACCCCTCCACTTT. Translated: CASSRTGGVSPLHF.

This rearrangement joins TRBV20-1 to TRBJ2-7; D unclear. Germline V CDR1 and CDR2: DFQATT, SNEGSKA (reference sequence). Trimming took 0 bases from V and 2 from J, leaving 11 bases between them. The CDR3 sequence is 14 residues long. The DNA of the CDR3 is TGCAGTGCTAGAGAACGGCGCCCCCCCTACGAGCAGTACTTC. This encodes CSARERRPPYEQYF.

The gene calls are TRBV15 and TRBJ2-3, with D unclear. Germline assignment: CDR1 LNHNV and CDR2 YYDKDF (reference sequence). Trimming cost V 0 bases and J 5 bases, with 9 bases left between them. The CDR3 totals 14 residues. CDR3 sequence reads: CATSRDRSGDTQYF. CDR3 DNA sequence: TGTGCCACCAGCAGAGATAGATCGGGAGATACGCAGTATTTT.

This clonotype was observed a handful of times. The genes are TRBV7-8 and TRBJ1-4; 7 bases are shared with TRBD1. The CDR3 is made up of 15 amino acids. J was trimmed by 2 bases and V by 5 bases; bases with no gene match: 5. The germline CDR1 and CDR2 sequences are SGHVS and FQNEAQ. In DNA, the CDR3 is TGTGCCAGCAGCGGTAGGGGGCGGACTAATGAAAAACTGTTTTTT. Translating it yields CASSGRGRTNEKLFF.

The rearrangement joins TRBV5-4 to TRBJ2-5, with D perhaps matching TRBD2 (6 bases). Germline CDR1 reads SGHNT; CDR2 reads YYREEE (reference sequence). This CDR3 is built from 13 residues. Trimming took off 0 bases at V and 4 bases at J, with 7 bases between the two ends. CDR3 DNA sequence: TGTGCCAGCAGCTTGGAACTAGCAGAGACCCAGTACTTC. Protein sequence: CASSLELAETQYF.

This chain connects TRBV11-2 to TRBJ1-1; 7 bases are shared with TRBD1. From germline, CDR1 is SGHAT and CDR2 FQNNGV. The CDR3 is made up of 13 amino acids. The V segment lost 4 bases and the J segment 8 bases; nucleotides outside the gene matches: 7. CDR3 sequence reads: CASSSPGTDEAFF. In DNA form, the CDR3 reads TGTGCCAGCAGCTCGCCCGGGACAGACGAAGCTTTCTTT.

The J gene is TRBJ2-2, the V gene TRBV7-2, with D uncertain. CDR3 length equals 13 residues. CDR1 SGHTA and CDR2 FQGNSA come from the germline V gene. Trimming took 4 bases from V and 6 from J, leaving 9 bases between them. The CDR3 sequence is CASSSFNSGELFF. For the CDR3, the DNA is TGTGCCAGCAGCTCTTTTAATTCCGGGGAGCTGTTTTTT. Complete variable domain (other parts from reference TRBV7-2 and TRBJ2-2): GAGVSQSPSNKVTEKGKDVELRCDPISGHTALYWYRQSLGQGLEFLIYFQGNSAPDKSGLPSDRFSAERTGGSVSTLTIQRTQQEDSAVYLCASSSFNSGELFFGEGSRLTVL.